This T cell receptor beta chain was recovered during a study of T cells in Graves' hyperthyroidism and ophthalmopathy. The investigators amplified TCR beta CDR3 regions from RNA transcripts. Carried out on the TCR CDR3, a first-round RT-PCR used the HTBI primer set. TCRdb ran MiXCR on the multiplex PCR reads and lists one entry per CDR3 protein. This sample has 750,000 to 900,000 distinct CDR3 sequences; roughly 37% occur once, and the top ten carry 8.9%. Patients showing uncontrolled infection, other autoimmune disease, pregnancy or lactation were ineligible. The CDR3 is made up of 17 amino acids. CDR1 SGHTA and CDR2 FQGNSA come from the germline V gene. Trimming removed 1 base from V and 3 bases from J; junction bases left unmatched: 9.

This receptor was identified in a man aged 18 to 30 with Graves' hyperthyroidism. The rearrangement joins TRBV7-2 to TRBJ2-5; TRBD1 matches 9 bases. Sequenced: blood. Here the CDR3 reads CASSLGMGTGREETQYF. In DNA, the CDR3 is TGTGCCAGCAGCTTAGGAATGGGGACAGGGAGGGAAGAGACCCAGTACTTC.